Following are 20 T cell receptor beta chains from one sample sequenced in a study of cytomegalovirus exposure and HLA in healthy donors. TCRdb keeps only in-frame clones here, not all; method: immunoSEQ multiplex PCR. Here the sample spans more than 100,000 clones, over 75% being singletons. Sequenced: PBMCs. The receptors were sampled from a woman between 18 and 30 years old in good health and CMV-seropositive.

CDR3 DNA sequence: TGTGCCAGCTCACCTCCGGGACAGCAAGAGACCCAGTACTTC. This codes for CASSPPGQQETQYF. This sequence joins TRBV18 and TRBJ2-5; 7 nucleotides line up with TRBD1. With V trimmed by 3 bases and J by 2 bases, 3 bases remained unmatched. Looked up from germline, CDR1 is KGHSH and CDR2 is LQKENI. The length of the CDR3 is 14 residues.

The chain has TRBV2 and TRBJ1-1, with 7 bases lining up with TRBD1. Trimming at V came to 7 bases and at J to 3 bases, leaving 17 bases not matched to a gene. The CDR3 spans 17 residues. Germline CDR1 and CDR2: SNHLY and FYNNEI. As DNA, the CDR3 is TGTGCCAGCACTAGCCGGGCTCTCCGGACAGGCTACACTGAAGCTTTCTTT. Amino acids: CASTSRALRTGYTEAFF.

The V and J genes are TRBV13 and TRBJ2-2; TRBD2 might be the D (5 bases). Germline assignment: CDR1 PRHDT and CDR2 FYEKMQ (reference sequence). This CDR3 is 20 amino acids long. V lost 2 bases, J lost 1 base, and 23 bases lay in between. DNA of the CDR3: TGTGCCAGCAGCTTACTAGCAGGCGGAAGAAGAGTGGGGAACACCGGGGAGCTGTTTTTT. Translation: CASSLLAGGRRVGNTGELFF.

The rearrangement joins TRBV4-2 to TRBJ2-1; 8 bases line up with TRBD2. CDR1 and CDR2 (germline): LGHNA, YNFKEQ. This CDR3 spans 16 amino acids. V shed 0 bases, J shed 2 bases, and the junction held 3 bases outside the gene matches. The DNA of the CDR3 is TGTGCCAGCAGCCAAGAACTAGCGGAGGCCTACAATGAGCAGTTCTTC. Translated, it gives CASSQELAEAYNEQFF.

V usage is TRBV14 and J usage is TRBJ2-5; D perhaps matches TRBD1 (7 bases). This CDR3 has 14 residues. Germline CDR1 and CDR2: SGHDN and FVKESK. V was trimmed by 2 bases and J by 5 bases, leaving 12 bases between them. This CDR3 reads CASSQLAGGETQYF. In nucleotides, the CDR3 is TGTGCCAGCAGCCAACTAGCAGGGGGGGAGACCCAGTACTTC.

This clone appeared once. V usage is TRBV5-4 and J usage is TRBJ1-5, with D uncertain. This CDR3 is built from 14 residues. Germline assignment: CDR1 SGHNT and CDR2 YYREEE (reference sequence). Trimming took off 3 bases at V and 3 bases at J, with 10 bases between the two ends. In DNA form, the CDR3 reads TGTGCCAGCAGCTCCGGAGGACTCAATCAGCCCCAGCATTTT. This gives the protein CASSSGGLNQPQHF. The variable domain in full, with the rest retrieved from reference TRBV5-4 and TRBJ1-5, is ETGVTQSPTHLIKTRGQQVTLRCSSQSGHNTVSWYQQALGQGPQFIFQYYREEENGRGNFPPRFSGLQFPNYSSELNVNALELDDSALYLCASSSGGLNQPQHFGDGTRLSIL.

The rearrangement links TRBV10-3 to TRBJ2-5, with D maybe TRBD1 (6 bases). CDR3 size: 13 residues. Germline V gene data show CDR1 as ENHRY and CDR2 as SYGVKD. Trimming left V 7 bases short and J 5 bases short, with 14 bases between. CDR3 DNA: TGTGCCATCACCACGGACAGCCGGGAGACCCAGTACTTC. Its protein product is CAITTDSRETQYF.

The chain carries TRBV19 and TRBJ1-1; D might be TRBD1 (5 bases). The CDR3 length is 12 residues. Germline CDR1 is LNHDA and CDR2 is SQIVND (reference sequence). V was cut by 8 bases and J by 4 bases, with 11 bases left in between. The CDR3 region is CASSRGSTEAFF. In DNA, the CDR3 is TGTGCCAGTTCTCGGGGGAGCACTGAAGCTTTCTTT.

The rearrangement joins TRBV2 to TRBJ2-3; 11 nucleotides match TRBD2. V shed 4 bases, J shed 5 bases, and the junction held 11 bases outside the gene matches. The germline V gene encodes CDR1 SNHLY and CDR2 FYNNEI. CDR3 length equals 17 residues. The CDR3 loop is CASSVLVAGGMGDTQYF. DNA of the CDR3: TGTGCCAGCAGTGTATTGGTAGCGGGGGGGATGGGAGATACGCAGTATTTT.

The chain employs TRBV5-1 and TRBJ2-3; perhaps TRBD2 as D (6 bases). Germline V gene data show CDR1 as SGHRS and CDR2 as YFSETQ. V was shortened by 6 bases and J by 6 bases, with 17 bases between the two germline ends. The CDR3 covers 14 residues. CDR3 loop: CASTPTGVGDTQYF. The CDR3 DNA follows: TGCGCCAGCACCCCGACGGGAGTGGGGGATACGCAGTATTTT.

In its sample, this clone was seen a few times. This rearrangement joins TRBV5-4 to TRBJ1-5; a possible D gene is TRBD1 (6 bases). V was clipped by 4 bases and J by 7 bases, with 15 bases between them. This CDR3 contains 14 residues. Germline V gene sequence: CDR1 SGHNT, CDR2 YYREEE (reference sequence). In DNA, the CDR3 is TGTGCCAGCAGCCCGAGGACAGCCGAGCAGCCCCAGCATTTT. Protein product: CASSPRTAEQPQHF.

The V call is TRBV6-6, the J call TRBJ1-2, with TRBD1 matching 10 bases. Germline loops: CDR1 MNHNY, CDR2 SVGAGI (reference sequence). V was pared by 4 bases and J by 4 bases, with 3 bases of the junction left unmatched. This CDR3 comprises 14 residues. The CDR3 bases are TGTGCCAGCAGTTCGGACAGGGGGGTCTATGGCTACACCTTC. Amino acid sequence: CASSSDRGVYGYTF.

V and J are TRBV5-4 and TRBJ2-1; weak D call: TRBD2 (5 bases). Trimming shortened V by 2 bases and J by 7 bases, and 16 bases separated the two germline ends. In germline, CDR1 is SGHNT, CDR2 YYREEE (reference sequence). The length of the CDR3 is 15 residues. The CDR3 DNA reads TGTGCCAGCAGCTTAGGTTCATACGGGAATAATGAGCAGTTCTTC. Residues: CASSLGSYGNNEQFF.

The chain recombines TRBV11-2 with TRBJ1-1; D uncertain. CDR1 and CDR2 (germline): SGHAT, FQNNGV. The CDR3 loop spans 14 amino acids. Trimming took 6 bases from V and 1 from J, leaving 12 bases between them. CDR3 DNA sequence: TGTGCCAGCAGACTACCCCGGGGGAACACTGAAGCTTTCTTT. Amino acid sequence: CASRLPRGNTEAFF.

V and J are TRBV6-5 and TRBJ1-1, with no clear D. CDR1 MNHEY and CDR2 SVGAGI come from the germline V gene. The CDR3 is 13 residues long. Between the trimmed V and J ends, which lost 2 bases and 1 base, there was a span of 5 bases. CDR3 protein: CASSYEGNTEAFF. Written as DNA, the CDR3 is TGTGCCAGCAGTTACGAGGGGAACACTGAAGCTTTCTTT.

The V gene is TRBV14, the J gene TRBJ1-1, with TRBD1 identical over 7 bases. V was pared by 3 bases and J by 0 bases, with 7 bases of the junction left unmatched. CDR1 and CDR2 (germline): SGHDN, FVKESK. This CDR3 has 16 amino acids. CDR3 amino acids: CASSQWDRSLNTEAFF. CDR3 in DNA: TGTGCCAGCAGCCAGTGGGACAGAAGTTTGAACACTGAAGCTTTCTTT.

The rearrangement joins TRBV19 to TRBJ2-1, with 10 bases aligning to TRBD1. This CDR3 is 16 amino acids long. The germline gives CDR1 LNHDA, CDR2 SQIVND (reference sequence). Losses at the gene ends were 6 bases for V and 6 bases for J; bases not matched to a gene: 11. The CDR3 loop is CASSSLRTGGGNEQFF. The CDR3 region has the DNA TGTGCCAGTAGCTCTCTTAGGACAGGGGGAGGCAATGAGCAGTTCTTC.

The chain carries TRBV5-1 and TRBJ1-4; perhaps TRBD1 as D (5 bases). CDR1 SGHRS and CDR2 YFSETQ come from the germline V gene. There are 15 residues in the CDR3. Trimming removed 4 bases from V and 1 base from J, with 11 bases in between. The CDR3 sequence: CASSAGRGTNEKLFF. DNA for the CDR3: TGCGCCAGCAGCGCAGGGAGGGGAACTAATGAAAAACTGTTTTTT.

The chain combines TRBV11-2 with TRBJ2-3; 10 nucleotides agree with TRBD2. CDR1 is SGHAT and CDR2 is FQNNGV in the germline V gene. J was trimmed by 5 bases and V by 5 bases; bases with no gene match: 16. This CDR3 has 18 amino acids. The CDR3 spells CASSPTKGTSESIDTQYF. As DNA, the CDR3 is TGTGCCAGCAGCCCGACAAAAGGGACTAGCGAGTCCATAGATACGCAGTATTTT.

The chain's CDR3 is CASSLGTNQETQYF. CDR3 DNA: TGCGCCAGCAGCCTGGGCACTAACCAAGAGACCCAGTACTTC. This rearrangement joins TRBV5-1 to TRBJ2-5; D not resolved. In germline, CDR1 is SGHRS, CDR2 YFSETQ. The CDR3 runs to 14 residues. V lost 4 bases to trimming and J lost 0 bases, with 10 bases between them.